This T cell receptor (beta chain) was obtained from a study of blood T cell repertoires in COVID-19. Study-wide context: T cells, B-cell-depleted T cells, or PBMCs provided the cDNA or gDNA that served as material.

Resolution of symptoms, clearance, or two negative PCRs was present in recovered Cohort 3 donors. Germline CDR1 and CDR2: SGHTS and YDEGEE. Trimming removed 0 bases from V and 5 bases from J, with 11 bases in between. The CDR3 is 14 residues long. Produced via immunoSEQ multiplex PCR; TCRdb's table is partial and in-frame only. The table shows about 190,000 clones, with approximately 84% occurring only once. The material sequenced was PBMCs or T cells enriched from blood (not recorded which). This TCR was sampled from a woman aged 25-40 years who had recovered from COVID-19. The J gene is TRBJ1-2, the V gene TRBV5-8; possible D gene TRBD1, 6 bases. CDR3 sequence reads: CASSLGTVAYGYTF. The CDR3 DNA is TGTGCCAGCAGCTTGGGGACAGTGGCGTATGGCTACACCTTC.